This T cell receptor (beta chain) stems from a study of regulatory T cells in long-lasting Graves disease. The CDR3 runs 16 residues. Germline trimming cut 4 bases from V and 5 bases from J; bases unmatched to any gene: 13. CDR1 and CDR2 (germline): SGHKS, YYEKEE (reference sequence). Arm-PCR with iRepertoire HTBI primers amplified the CDR3 regions for these TCR beta libraries. TCRdb passed the multiplex PCR reads through MiXCR, listing each CDR3 protein once. The sample has 550,000 to 600,000 distinct CDR3 sequences, about 15% seen once; the top ten hold 12%. Time point of the sample: newly diagnosed GD, antithyroid drugs for less than 3 months. RNA from PBMCs was the source of the TCR library. An endocrinology department in Xi'an, China, recruited the patients. These records were also assigned to another study, of T cells in Graves' hyperthyroidism and ophthalmopathy. This second study notes: The HTBI primer set was used in a first-round RT-PCR of the TCR CDR3. In blood, most of the thyroid clonotypes expanded above 0.001 were also present.

Source: peripheral blood mononuclear cells (PBMCs), taken at new diagnosis, from a patient treated with antithyroid drugs. The V gene is TRBV5-5, the J gene TRBJ2-7; TRBD1 aligns across 9 bases. The sequence derives from a man aged 18 to 35 with Graves disease. CDR3 in amino acids: CASSQPRDRVTDEQYF. The CDR3 DNA follows: TGTGCCAGCAGCCAGCCCCGGGACAGGGTAACGGACGAGCAGTACTTC.